The present T cell receptor beta chain was sequenced within a study of shared clonotypes between healthy human individuals. About the study: Donors consisted of two women and three men between 18 and 49.

Germline V gene lookup returns CDR1 MNHNS and CDR2 SASEGT. The CDR3 is 11 residues long. Trimming stripped 6 bases from V and 4 bases from J, with 7 bases between. Broader study findings: Sampling involved blood alone; tissue repertoires likely differ.

The method was immunoSEQ multiplex PCR; TCRdb's version includes in-frame clones alone and lacks a portion of them. Of over a million clones listed, more than 75% were seen once; the top ten hold 0.5% to 0.6%. This clone was found once. The antigen is not known. This specimen includes other DNA sequences encoding the same CDR3. The sequenced sample was memory CD4+ T cells from PBMCs. The subset here: CD45RA-negative fraction. J is TRBJ2-7 and V is TRBV6-1; a weak D match, TRBD2 (5 bases). The sequence was obtained from a man between 18 and 35 years old in good health. Some clones in this sample may be carry-over from other donors' samples. CDR3 DNA sequence: TGTGCCAGCAGCCGAGGGTACGAGCAGTACTTC. Translation gives CASSRGYEQYF.